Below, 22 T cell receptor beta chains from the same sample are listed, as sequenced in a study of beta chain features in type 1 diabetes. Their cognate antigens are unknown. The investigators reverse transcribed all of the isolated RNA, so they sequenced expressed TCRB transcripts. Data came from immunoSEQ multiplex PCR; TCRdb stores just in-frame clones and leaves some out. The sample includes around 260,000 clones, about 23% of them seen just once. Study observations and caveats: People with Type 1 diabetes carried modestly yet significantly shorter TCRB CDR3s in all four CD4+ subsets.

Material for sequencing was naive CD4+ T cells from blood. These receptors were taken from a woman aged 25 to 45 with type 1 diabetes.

The CDR3 region has the DNA TGCGCCAGCAGCTTGAGATGGCTAGCGGGAGCGTCGGCGTACGAGCAGTACTTC. Its translation is CASSLRWLAGASAYEQYF. The genes are TRBV5-1 and TRBJ2-7; TRBD2 matches at 10 bases. This CDR3 has 18 residues. The germline gives CDR1 SGHRS, CDR2 YFSETQ. V lost 1 base, J lost 4 bases, and 14 bases stayed unmatched.

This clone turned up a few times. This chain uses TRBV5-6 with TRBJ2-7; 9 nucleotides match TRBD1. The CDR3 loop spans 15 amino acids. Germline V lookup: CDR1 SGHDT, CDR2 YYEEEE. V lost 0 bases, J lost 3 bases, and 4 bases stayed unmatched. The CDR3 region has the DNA TGTGCCAGCAGCTTGGACGGACAGGGGATCTACGAGCAGTACTTC. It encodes CASSLDGQGIYEQYF.

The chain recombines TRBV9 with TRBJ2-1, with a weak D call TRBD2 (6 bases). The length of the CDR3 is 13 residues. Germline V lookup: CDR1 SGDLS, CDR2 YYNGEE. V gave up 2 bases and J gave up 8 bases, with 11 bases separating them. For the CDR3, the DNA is TGTGCCAGCAGCGTCGGACTAAGCGATGAGCAGTTCTTC. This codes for CASSVGLSDEQFF.

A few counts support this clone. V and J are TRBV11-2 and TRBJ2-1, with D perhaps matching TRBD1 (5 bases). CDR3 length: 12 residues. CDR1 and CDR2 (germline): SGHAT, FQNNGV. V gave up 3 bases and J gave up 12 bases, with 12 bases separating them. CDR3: CASSFETGRQFF. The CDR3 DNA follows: TGTGCCAGCAGCTTCGAAACAGGTCGGCAGTTCTTC.

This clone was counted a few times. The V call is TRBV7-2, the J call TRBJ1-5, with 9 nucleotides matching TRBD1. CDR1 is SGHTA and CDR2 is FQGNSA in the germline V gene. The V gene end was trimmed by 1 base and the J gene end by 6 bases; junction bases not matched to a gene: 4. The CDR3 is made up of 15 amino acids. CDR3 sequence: CASSLDGTGSQPQHF. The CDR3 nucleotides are TGTGCCAGCAGCTTAGATGGGACAGGGAGTCAGCCCCAGCATTTT.

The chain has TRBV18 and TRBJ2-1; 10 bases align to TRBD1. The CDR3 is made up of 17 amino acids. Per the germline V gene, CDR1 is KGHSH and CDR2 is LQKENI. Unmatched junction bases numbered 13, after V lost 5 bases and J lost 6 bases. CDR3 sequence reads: CASSSLPGQGTFNEQFF. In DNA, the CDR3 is TGTGCCAGCTCATCGCTCCCGGGACAGGGGACGTTCAATGAGCAGTTCTTC.

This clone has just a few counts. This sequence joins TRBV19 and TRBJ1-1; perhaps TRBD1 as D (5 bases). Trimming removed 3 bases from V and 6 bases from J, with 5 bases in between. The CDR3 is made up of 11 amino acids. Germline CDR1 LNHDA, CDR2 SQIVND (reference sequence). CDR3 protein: CASSIRAEAFF. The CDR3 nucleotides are TGTGCCAGTAGTATCAGGGCTGAAGCTTTCTTT.

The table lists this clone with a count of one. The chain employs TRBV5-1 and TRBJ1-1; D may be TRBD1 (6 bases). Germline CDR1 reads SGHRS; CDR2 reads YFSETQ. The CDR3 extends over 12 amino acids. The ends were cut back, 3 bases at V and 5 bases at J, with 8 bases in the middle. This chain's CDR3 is CASSYDRTEAFF. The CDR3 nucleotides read TGCGCCAGCAGCTACGACAGGACTGAAGCTTTCTTT.

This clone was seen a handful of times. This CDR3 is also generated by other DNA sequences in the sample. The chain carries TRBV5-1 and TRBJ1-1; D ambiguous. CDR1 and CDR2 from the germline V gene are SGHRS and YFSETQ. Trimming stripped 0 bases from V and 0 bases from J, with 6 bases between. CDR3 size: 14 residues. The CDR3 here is CASSLDRMNTEAFF. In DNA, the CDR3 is TGCGCCAGCAGCTTGGACAGAATGAACACTGAAGCTTTCTTT. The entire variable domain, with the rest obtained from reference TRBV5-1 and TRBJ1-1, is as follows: KAGVTQTPRYLIKTRGQQVTLSCSPISGHRSVSWYQQTPGQGLQFLFEYFSETQRNKGNFPGRFSGRQFSNSRSEMNVSTLELGDSALYLCASSLDRMNTEAFFGQGTRLTVV.

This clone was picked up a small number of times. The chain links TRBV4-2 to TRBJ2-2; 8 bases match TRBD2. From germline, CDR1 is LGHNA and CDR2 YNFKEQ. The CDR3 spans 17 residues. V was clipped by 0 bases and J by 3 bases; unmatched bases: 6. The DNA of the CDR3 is TGTGCCAGCAGCCAAGATTTTACTAGCGGTTACACCGGGGAGCTGTTTTTT. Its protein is CASSQDFTSGYTGELFF.

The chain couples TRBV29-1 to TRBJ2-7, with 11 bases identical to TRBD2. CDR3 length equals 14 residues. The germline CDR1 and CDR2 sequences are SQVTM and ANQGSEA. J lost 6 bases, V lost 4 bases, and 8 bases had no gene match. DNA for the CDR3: TGCAGCGTTGCCCGTAGCGGGAGGGCCGTCGAGCAGTACTTC. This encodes CSVARSGRAVEQYF.

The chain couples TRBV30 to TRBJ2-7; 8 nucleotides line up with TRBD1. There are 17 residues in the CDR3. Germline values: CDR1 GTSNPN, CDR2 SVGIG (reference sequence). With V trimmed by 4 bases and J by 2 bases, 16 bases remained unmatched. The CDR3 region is CAWTTKFGTGHTYEQYF. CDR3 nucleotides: TGTGCCTGGACCACTAAATTTGGGACAGGCCATACCTACGAGCAGTACTTC.

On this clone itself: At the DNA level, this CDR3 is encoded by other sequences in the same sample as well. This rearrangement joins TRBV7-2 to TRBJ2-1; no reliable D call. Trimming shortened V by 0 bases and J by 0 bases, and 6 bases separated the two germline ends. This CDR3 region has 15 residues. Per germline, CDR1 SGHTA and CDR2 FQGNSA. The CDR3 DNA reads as TGTGCCAGCAGCTTAGCAGCGAGCTCCTACAATGAGCAGTTCTTC. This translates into CASSLAASSYNEQFF.

The DNA for the CDR3 is TGTGCCAGCAGTGGAACAGGTTACGAGCAGTACTTC. It codes for CASSGTGYEQYF. The rearrangement uses TRBV2 and TRBJ2-7; TRBD1 is a possible D gene (5 bases). The ends were cut back, 4 bases at V and 4 bases at J, with 8 bases in the middle. The CDR3 has 12 amino acids. Germline V gives CDR1 SNHLY, CDR2 FYNNEI.

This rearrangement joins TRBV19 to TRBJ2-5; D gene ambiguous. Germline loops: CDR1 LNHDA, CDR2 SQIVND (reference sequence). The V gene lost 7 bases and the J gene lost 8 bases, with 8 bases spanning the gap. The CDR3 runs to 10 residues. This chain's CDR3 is CASTPETQYF. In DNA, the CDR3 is TGTGCCAGTACCCCAGAAACCCAGTACTTC.

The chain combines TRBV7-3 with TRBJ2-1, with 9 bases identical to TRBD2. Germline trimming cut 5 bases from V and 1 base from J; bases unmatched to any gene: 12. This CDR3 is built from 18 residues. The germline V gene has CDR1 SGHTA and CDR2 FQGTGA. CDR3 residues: CASSQGGRLAASYNEQFF. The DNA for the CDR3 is TGTGCCAGCAGCCAGGGGGGGAGACTAGCGGCATCCTACAATGAGCAGTTCTTC.

The CDR3 DNA reads as TGTGCCAGCAGCCGACAGGGAGGTAGTGGCTACACCTTC. Protein: CASSRQGGSGYTF. The V gene is TRBV5-4, the J gene TRBJ1-2, with 7 bases lining up with TRBD1. CDR1 SGHNT and CDR2 YYREEE come from the germline V gene (reference sequence). The CDR3 has 13 residues. With V trimmed by 4 bases and J by 7 bases, 7 bases remained unmatched.

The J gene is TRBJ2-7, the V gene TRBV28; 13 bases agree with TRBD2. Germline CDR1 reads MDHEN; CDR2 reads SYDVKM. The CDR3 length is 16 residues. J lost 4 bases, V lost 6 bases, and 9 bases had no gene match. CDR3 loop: CASRILAGGRFYEQYF. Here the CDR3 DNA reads TGTGCCAGCAGGATACTAGCGGGAGGGCGGTTTTACGAGCAGTACTTC. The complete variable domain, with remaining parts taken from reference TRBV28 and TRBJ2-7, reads DVKVTQSSRYLVKRTGEKVFLECVQDMDHENMFWYRQDPGLGLRLIYFSYDVKMKEKGDIPEGYSVSREKKERFSLILESASTNQTSMYLCASRILAGGRFYEQYFGPGTRLTVT.

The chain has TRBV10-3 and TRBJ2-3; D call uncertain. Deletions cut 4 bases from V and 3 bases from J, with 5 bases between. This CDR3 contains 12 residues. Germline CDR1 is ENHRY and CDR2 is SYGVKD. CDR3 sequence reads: CAISVETDTQYF. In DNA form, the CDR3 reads TGTGCCATCAGTGTCGAGACAGATACGCAGTATTTT.

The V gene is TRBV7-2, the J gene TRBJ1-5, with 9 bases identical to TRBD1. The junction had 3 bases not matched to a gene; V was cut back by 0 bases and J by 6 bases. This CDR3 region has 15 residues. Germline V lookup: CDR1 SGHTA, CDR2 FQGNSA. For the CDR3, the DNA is TGTGCCAGCAGCTTAGCAGGGACAGGGAGTCAGCCCCAGCATTTT. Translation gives CASSLAGTGSQPQHF.

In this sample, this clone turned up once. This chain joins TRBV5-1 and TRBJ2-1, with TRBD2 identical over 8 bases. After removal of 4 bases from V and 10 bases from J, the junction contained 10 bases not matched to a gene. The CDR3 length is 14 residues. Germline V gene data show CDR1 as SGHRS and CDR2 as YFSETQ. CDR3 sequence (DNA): TGCGCCAGCAGCACCTCGGGACTAGTGGAGGAGCAGTTCTTC. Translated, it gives CASSTSGLVEEQFF.

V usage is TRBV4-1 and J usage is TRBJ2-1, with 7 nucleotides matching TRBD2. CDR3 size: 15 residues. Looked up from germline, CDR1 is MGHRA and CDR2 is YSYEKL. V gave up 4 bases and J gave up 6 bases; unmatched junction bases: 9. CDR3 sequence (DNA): TGCGCCAGCAGCCCTGGACTAGGGGAATTCAATGAGCAGTTCTTC. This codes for CASSPGLGEFNEQFF.